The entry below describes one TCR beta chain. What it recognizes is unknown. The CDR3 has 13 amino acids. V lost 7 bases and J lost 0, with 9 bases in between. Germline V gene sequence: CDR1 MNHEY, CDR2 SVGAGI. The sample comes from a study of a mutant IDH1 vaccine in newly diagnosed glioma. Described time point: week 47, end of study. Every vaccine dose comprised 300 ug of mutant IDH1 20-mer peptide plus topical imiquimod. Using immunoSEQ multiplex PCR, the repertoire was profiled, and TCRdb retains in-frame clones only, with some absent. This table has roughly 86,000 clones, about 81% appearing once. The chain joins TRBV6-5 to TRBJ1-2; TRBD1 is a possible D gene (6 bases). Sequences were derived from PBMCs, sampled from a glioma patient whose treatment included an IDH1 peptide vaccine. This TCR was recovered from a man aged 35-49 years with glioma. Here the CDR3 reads CASKRTANYGYTF. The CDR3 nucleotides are TGTGCCAGCAAAAGGACAGCTAACTATGGCTACACCTTC.